These T cell receptor beta chains were read from a single sample in a study of patients and donors after allogeneic stem cell transplantation. TCRdb analysed the RT-PCR reads with MiXCR anew, one entry per CDR3 protein. The table has a few thousand distinct CDR3 sequences, approximately 25% seen once. Sequencing was carried out using blood, either unsorted or a sorted T cell fraction (not recorded which). All receptors come from a human donor who was either an allogeneic HSCT recipient or a stem cell or donor lymphocyte infusion donor (not recorded which). It is not recorded whose cells these are; they may come from a transplant donor. The CDR3 runs from the conserved cysteine through the conserved F or W. A D gene is named only where the DNA matches it firmly. Not every row has a clone size; where given, it reads once, few, many or a size class.

v_gene: TRBV7-2
abundance: NA
d_gene: NA
j_gene: TRBJ2-5
CDR3aa: CASSLLATQETQYF
CDR3nt: TGTGCCAGCAGCTTACTAGCGACCCAAGAGACCCAGTACTTC

v_gene: TRBV7-6
abundance: few
d_gene: NA
j_gene: TRBJ2-3
CDR3aa: CASSLGGEPDTQYF
CDR3nt: TGTGCCAGCAGCTTAGGGGGGGAGCCGGATACGCAGTATTTT

v_gene: TRBV11-2
abundance: NA
d_gene: TRBD2
j_gene: TRBJ2-1
CDR3aa: CASSRASGVNEQFF
CDR3nt: TGTGCCAGCAGCAGGGCTAGCGGGGTTAATGAGCAGTTCTTC

v_gene: TRBV7-9
abundance: NA
d_gene: NA
j_gene: TRBJ2-3
CDR3aa: CASSSRFVDTQYF
CDR3nt: TGTGCCAGCAGCTCCAGGTTCGTGGATACGCAGTATTTT

v_gene: TRBV19
abundance: once
d_gene: NA
j_gene: TRBJ1-1
CDR3aa: CASSRRNTEAFF
CDR3nt: TGTGCCAGCAGCCGGCGGAACACTGAAGCTTTCTTT

v_gene: TRBV6-4
abundance: NA
d_gene: TRBD1
j_gene: TRBJ2-1
CDR3aa: CASSAGTDSEQFF
CDR3nt: TGTGCCAGCAGTGCTGGGACAGACAGTGAGCAGTTCTTC

v_gene: TRBV5-1
abundance: medium-sized
d_gene: NA
j_gene: TRBJ2-3
CDR3aa: CASSLSLGLTDTQYF
CDR3nt: TGCGCCAGCAGCTTGTCCTTGGGGCTCACAGATACGCAGTATTTT

v_gene: TRBV5-4
abundance: NA
d_gene: NA
j_gene: TRBJ1-2
CDR3aa: CASSLKTVSYGYTF
CDR3nt: TGTGCCAGCAGCTTGAAGACAGTCAGCTATGGCTACACCTTC

v_gene: TRBV11-2
abundance: medium-sized
d_gene: TRBD1
j_gene: TRBJ1-1
CDR3aa: CASRKDRVNTEAFF
CDR3nt: TGTGCCAGCAGAAAAGACAGGGTGAACACTGAAGCTTTCTTT

v_gene: TRBV10-3
abundance: few
d_gene: NA
j_gene: TRBJ2-5
CDR3aa: CAITAAVQETQYF
CDR3nt: TGTGCCATCACGGCCGCGGTCCAAGAGACCCAGTACTTC

v_gene: TRBV9
abundance: NA
d_gene: NA
j_gene: TRBJ1-1
CDR3aa: CASSVDRDTEAFF
CDR3nt: TGTGCCAGCAGCGTAGACAGGGACACTGAAGCTTTCTTT

v_gene: TRBV2
abundance: NA
d_gene: TRBD2
j_gene: TRBJ2-7
CDR3aa: CASSPTSGISYEQYF
CDR3nt: TGTGCCAGCAGTCCGACTAGCGGGATCTCCTACGAGCAGTACTTC

v_gene: TRBV4-2
abundance: few
d_gene: NA
j_gene: TRBJ2-7
CDR3aa: CASSQDGTTEALKYEQYF
CDR3nt: TGTGCCAGCAGCCAAGATGGCACGACGGAGGCCTTAAAATACGAGCAGTACTTC

v_gene: TRBV7-6
abundance: NA
d_gene: TRBD2
j_gene: TRBJ2-3
CDR3aa: CASSLVPAGIADTQYF
CDR3nt: TGTGCCAGCAGCTTAGTCCCAGCGGGGATCGCAGATACGCAGTATTTT

v_gene: TRBV6-2/TRBV6-3
abundance: medium-sized
d_gene: NA
j_gene: TRBJ2-7
CDR3aa: CASSPQGSYEQYF
CDR3nt: TGTGCCAGCAGTCCACAGGGCTCCTACGAGCAGTACTTC

v_gene: TRBV7-9
abundance: medium-sized
d_gene: NA
j_gene: TRBJ2-1
CDR3aa: CASSLDTNEQFF
CDR3nt: TGTGCCAGCAGCTTAGACACAAATGAGCAGTTCTTC

v_gene: TRBV12-3/TRBV12-4
abundance: medium-sized
d_gene: NA
j_gene: TRBJ1-5
CDR3aa: CASSLAPWTDSNQPQHF
CDR3nt: TGTGCCAGCAGTTTAGCGCCCTGGACAGATAGCAATCAGCCCCAGCATTTT

v_gene: TRBV7-3
abundance: large
d_gene: TRBD2
j_gene: TRBJ2-1
CDR3aa: CASSLIPSGGYNEQFF
CDR3nt: TGTGCCAGCAGCTTAATCCCTAGCGGGGGCTACAATGAGCAGTTCTTC